Shown below are 24 T cell receptor beta chains from a single sample sequenced in a study of blood T cells in healthy people across ages. Sample-barcoded 5' priming and a J-beta primer mix drove a second PCR of about 7 to 12 cycles. Each CDR3 protein gets one entry after TCRdb re-called the 5' RACE reads with MiXCR. The data hold 550,000 to 800,000 distinct CDR3 sequences, with about 30% observed a single time. The specimen was blood. These receptors originate from a woman older than 75 in good health.

This clonotype was seen a few times. This chain uses TRBV20-1 with TRBJ1-5; perhaps TRBD1 as D (6 bases). Germline lookup yields CDR1 DFQATT and CDR2 SNEGSKA (reference sequence). The CDR3 length is 15 residues. Trimming removed 2 bases at V and 1 base at J, with 12 bases between. The CDR3 loop reads CSARNTGRSNQPQHF. The CDR3 region has the DNA TGCAGTGCTAGAAATACAGGGAGGAGCAATCAGCCCCAGCATTTT.

This clonotype was seen many times. This chain uses TRBV4-2 with TRBJ2-3; unclear D gene. Trimming left V 4 bases short and J 5 bases short, with 13 bases between. The germline V gene encodes CDR1 LGHNA and CDR2 YNFKEQ. This CDR3 has 14 amino acids. In DNA form, the CDR3 reads TGTGCCAGCAGCCGGAGACTCAGCGAAGATACGCAGTATTTT. Its protein is CASSRRLSEDTQYF.

The chain employs TRBV5-1 and TRBJ2-7; the D is unclear. Trimming shortened V by 0 bases and J by 0 bases, and 16 bases separated the two germline ends. Looked up from germline, CDR1 is SGHRS and CDR2 is YFSETQ. The CDR3 length is 17 residues. The CDR3 DNA reads TGCGCCAGCAGCTTGGTGATGAACGGCCTCACCTCCTACGAGCAGTACTTC. It specifies CASSLVMNGLTSYEQYF.

This clonotype was recorded many times. V gene TRBV24-1 combines with J gene TRBJ2-7; D assignment may be TRBD1 or TRBD2 (5 bases each). Germline CDR1 reads KGHDR; CDR2 reads SFDVKD. Trimming left V 2 bases short and J 6 bases short, with 10 bases between. This CDR3 is built from 13 residues. Here the CDR3 DNA reads TGTGCCACCAGTGATTGGGACGGCGGCGAGCAGTACTTC. This sequence encodes CATSDWDGGEQYF.

This clonotype has a count of ten or more. The chain recombines TRBV28 with TRBJ2-5, with a weak D call TRBD2 (7 bases). The CDR3 is 15 amino acids. Deletions cut 1 base from V and 0 bases from J, with 9 bases between. The germline CDR1 and CDR2 sequences are MDHEN and SYDVKM. DNA for the CDR3: TGTGCCAGCAGTTTATTAGGGGGGGACCAAGAGACCCAGTACTTC. Amino acid sequence: CASSLLGGDQETQYF.

This clonotype was detected only a few times. This chain uses TRBV6-5 with TRBJ1-1; 7 bases fit TRBD1. The V gene's germline CDR1 is MNHEY and CDR2 SVGAGI. After removal of 8 bases from V and 4 bases from J, the junction contained 10 bases not matched to a gene. The CDR3 is 14 residues long. CDR3 bases: TGTGCCAGCTCCCAGGGGGGGATTGGCACTGAAGCTTTCTTT. Protein sequence: CASSQGGIGTEAFF.

This clonotype was seen repeatedly, ten times or more. The chain recombines TRBV4-3 with TRBJ2-5; 14 nucleotides line up with TRBD2. Per germline, CDR1 LGHNA and CDR2 YSLEER. The CDR3 is made up of 18 amino acids. V trimming: 4 bases; J trimming: 4 bases; junction bases outside the gene matches: 11. CDR3 nucleotides: TGCGCCAGCAGCCCGGGACTAGCGGGGGTCTCGGGCCCAGAGACCCAGTACTTC. This encodes CASSPGLAGVSGPETQYF.

Remarks on this clonotype: This may be a read error, as it is one base from a much larger clone. The chain has TRBV27 and TRBJ1-5; weak D call: TRBD1 (5 bases). Germline CDR1 and CDR2: MNHEY and SMNVEV (reference sequence). The CDR3 extends over 14 amino acids. CDR3 residues: CASRRGQSNQPRHF. The CDR3 nucleotides read TGTGCCAGCAGACGAGGACAAAGCAATCAGCCCCGGCATTTT.

Many counts were recorded for this clonotype. The chain links TRBV7-2 to TRBJ2-5, with a possible D match to TRBD1 (6 bases). V dropped 3 bases and J dropped 1 base, with 12 bases sitting between them. CDR1 is SGHTA and CDR2 is FQGNSA in the germline V gene. CDR3 length equals 15 residues. The CDR3: CASSLVDRSQETQYF. The CDR3 nucleotides read TGTGCCAGCAGCTTGGTCGACAGGTCCCAAGAGACCCAGTACTTC. Full variable domain (remainder filled in from reference TRBV7-2 and TRBJ2-5): GAGVSQSPSNKVTEKGKDVELRCDPISGHTALYWYRQSLGQGLEFLIYFQGNSAPDKSGLPSDRFSAERTGGSVSTLTIQRTQQEDSAVYLCASSLVDRSQETQYFGPGTRLLVL.

This clonotype was seen at least ten times. The rearrangement links TRBV20-1 to TRBJ1-1, with D perhaps TRBD1 (5 bases). Germline lookup yields CDR1 DFQATT and CDR2 SNEGSKA (reference sequence). Trimming pared 4 bases from V and 2 bases from J, leaving 11 bases between. This CDR3 contains 13 residues. The DNA for the CDR3 is TGCAGTGCTATCCCCAGGGTTAACACTGAAGCTTTCTTT. Its translation is CSAIPRVNTEAFF.

This clonotype was counted ten times or more. V and J are TRBV6-5 and TRBJ1-2, with TRBD1 matching 9 bases. The CDR3 runs to 13 residues. J gave up 13 bases and V 6 bases, and 12 bases lay outside the gene matches. CDR1 is MNHEY and CDR2 is SVGAGI in the germline V gene. The CDR3 sequence: CASRKPGQGGCTF. Here the CDR3 DNA reads TGTGCCAGCAGGAAGCCGGGACAGGGAGGGTGCACCTTC.

This clonotype has at least ten counts. This chain uses TRBV3-1 with TRBJ1-2; 9 bases match TRBD1. V shed 3 bases, J shed 3 bases, and the junction held 5 bases outside the gene matches. The germline V gene encodes CDR1 LGHDT and CDR2 YNNKEL (reference sequence). The CDR3 totals 15 residues. For the CDR3, the DNA is TGTGCCAGCAGCCAGGGACAGGGTCGGGACTATGGCTACACCTTC. This gives the protein CASSQGQGRDYGYTF.

The sample holds a few counts of this clonotype. The J gene is TRBJ2-3, the V gene TRBV2, with TRBD2 matching over 8 bases. With V trimmed by 5 bases and J by 0 bases, 4 bases remained unmatched. Germline CDR1 SNHLY, CDR2 FYNNEI. The CDR3 has 15 amino acids. In DNA form, the CDR3 reads TGTGCCAGCAGTTCGGGGGGGCCGAGCACAGATACGCAGTATTTT. Translating gives CASSSGGPSTDTQYF.

At least ten counts were recorded for this clonotype. The chain links TRBV30 to TRBJ2-5; D unclear. Germline CDR1 reads GTSNPN; CDR2 reads SVGIG (reference sequence). Trimming took 2 bases from V and 5 from J, leaving 12 bases between them. The CDR3 contains 13 residues. The CDR3 DNA reads as TGTGCCTGGAGTCCCAGTTCTTGGGAGACCCAGTACTTC. Translation: CAWSPSSWETQYF.

The rearrangement links TRBV29-1 to TRBJ2-1; 8 bases agree with TRBD2. There are 14 residues in the CDR3. J was trimmed by 5 bases and V by 6 bases; bases with no gene match: 9. Germline V lookup: CDR1 SQVTM, CDR2 ANQGSEA. CDR3 DNA: TGCAGCGTCGCTCCGGGACTAGTGAACAATGAGCAGTTCTTC. Protein sequence: CSVAPGLVNNEQFF.

This chain uses TRBV5-1 with TRBJ1-2; 8 bases line up with TRBD1. With 3 bases clipped from V and 4 bases from J, the junction kept 5 bases outside the gene matches. CDR1 is SGHRS and CDR2 is YFSETQ in the germline V gene. The CDR3 covers 14 residues. The CDR3 DNA reads as TGCGCCAGCAGCTGGACAGGGACCGGCTATGGCTACACCTTC. It translates to CASSWTGTGYGYTF.

This clonotype was found many times. The gene calls are TRBV4-1 and TRBJ2-1; 12 nucleotides line up with TRBD2. The germline V gene has CDR1 MGHRA and CDR2 YSYEKL. V lost 4 bases to trimming and J lost 15 bases; unmatched junction nucleotides: 16. The CDR3 covers 16 residues. CDR3 sequence: CASSLFLLAGGRVVFF. The CDR3 region has the DNA TGCGCCAGCAGCCTATTCCTACTAGCGGGGGGTCGTGTTGTGTTCTTC.

This clonotype was picked up many times. The chain recombines TRBV12-3 or TRBV12-4 with TRBJ2-4, with 8 positions matching TRBD1. This CDR3 has 14 residues. V shed 5 bases and J 7 bases; nucleotides not matched to a gene: 7. The CDR3: CASSKDRVGNIQYF. Here the CDR3 DNA reads TGTGCCAGCAGTAAGGACAGGGTGGGGAACATTCAGTACTTC.

This clonotype was counted many times. The V call is TRBV7-2, the J call TRBJ2-4; 7 positions agree with TRBD2. The CDR3 is made up of 15 amino acids. V shed 5 bases, J shed 6 bases, and the junction held 10 bases outside the gene matches. Looked up from germline, CDR1 is SGHTA and CDR2 is FQGNSA. In DNA, the CDR3 is TGTGCCAGCAGCCCCCTTGGGGCGGGGGTAAACATTCAGTACTTC. Translation gives CASSPLGAGVNIQYF.

The sample holds many counts of this clonotype. The V and J genes are TRBV10-3 and TRBJ2-7; 8 nucleotides align to TRBD1. In germline, CDR1 is ENHRY, CDR2 SYGVKD. The trim removed 10 bases at V and 6 bases at J, leaving 5 bases unmatched. CDR3 length: 11 residues. The CDR3 region has the DNA TGTGCCACAACCACAGGGGGCGAGCAGTACTTC. The encoded protein is CATTTGGEQYF.

This clonotype was seen at least ten times. The rearrangement joins TRBV29-1 to TRBJ1-5; D remains ambiguous. Germline values: CDR1 SQVTM, CDR2 ANQGSEA. The CDR3 extends over 12 amino acids. Trimming pared 8 bases from V and 2 bases from J, leaving 10 bases between. This CDR3 reads CSFIDGNQPQHF. The CDR3 DNA reads as TGCAGCTTTATCGACGGCAATCAGCCCCAGCATTTT. Combining the CDR3 with reference TRBV29-1 and TRBJ1-5 gives the whole variable domain SAVISQKPSRDICQRGTSLTIQCQVDSQVTMMFWYRQQPGQSLTLIATANQGSEATYESGFVIDKFPISRPNLTFSTLTVSNMSPEDSSIYLCSFIDGNQPQHFGDGTRLSIL.

The V call is TRBV20-1, the J call TRBJ1-1; 7 bases are shared with TRBD1. CDR1 and CDR2 (germline): DFQATT, SNEGSKA (reference sequence). The CDR3 loop spans 15 amino acids. V was pared by 3 bases and J by 6 bases, with 13 bases of the junction left unmatched. The CDR3 DNA reads TGCAGTGCTAGGGGGCCGGGACAGCTAGGAGCTGAAGCTTTCTTT. Protein product: CSARGPGQLGAEAFF.

This clonotype showed up many times. This sequence joins TRBV20-1 and TRBJ2-5, with 8 bases identical to TRBD1. The CDR3 spans 12 residues. V shed 6 bases and J 5 bases; nucleotides not matched to a gene: 5. Germline CDR1 and CDR2: DFQATT and SNEGSKA (reference sequence). The CDR3 is CSASRGRETQYF. The CDR3 DNA is TGCAGTGCCTCCAGGGGGCGGGAGACCCAGTACTTC.

Details on this clonotype: A much larger clone lies one base from this, so it may be a read error. V and J are TRBV30 and TRBJ2-1; a possible D gene is TRBD1 (6 bases). The germline V gene encodes CDR1 GTSNPN and CDR2 SVGIG (reference sequence). This CDR3 has 13 residues. V lost 8 bases and J 8 bases, leaving 19 bases between the germline ends. In DNA form, the CDR3 reads TGTGCCGGCGGCCAGGGGAATAGCTATGAGCAGTTCTTC. Translated, it gives CAGGQGNSYEQFF.